The 2 T cell receptor beta chains below were found in one sample sequenced in a study of blood T cells in healthy people across ages. Using a J-beta primer mix together with a sample-barcoded 5' primer, a second PCR was run for roughly 7 to 12 cycles. One entry per CDR3 protein, called by TCRdb with MiXCR from the 5' RACE reads. The sample includes about 1.8 million distinct CDR3 sequences, around half of them seen just once. Sequencing was performed on blood. The receptor source for this set is a woman aged 40 to 50 in good health.

Remarks on this clonotype: One junction end does not reproduce the germline sequence, and a read error may be involved. This chain uses TRBV4-2 with TRBJ2-4; D may be TRBD1 or TRBD2 (5 bases each). The CDR3 length is 15 residues. Germline assignment: CDR1 LGHNA and CDR2 YNFKEQ. The CDR3 DNA reads TGTGCCGGCAGCCAAGCGGCAGGGCAAGCGAGGGAGCAGTACTTC. Translating gives CAGSQAAGQAREQYF.

J is TRBJ1-2 and V is TRBV4-2; D gene unclear. Germline CDR1 reads LGHNA; CDR2 reads YNFKEQ. Trimming removed 4 bases at V and 3 bases at J, with 15 bases between. CDR3 length: 15 amino acids. The CDR3 region has the DNA TGTGCCAGCAGCCCCGGCGAGGGTCAGGACTATGGCTACACCTTC. This translates into CASSPGEGQDYGYTF.